This T cell receptor beta chain was recorded in a study of Ad26.COV2.S vaccination and SARS-CoV-2 variants. V trimming: 2 bases; J trimming: 9 bases; junction bases outside the gene matches: 6. The CDR3 has 14 amino acids. Looked up from germline, CDR1 is MDHEN and CDR2 is SYDVKM. TCRdb's table, derived via immunoSEQ multiplex PCR, lists solely in-frame clones and lacks some. The data contain 350,000 to 500,000 clones, roughly 87% of them singletons. Specified treatment: around 19 received Ad26.COV2.S at low or high dose, single or two shots; a few received placebo; per-sample allocation not given. Specimens were obtained on day 63 following the first vaccine or placebo injection.

The sample was peripheral blood, taken in a trial of Ad26.COV2.S vaccine versus placebo. The TCR was taken from a person between 18 and 59 years old who received the Ad26.COV2.S COVID-19 vaccine or a placebo. The rearrangement joins TRBV28 to TRBJ1-5; 8 bases are shared with TRBD1. CDR3 loop: CASSLGGRGRPQHF. In DNA, the CDR3 is TGTGCCAGCAGTTTAGGAGGCAGGGGGCGGCCCCAGCATTTT.